These 11 T cell receptor beta chains came from one sample sequenced in a study of blood T cell repertoires in COVID-19. TCRdb keeps only in-frame clones here, not all; method: immunoSEQ multiplex PCR. The sample has a few hundred thousand clones; 85% are singletons. The sequenced sample consisted of peripheral blood. All receptors derive from a human donor in a cohort sampled during active COVID-19.

This chain links TRBV15 with TRBJ2-5; 7 bases line up with TRBD2. This CDR3 comprises 14 residues. Germline V gene sequence: CDR1 LNHNV, CDR2 YYDKDF (reference sequence). The V gene end was trimmed by 0 bases and the J gene end by 5 bases; junction bases not matched to a gene: 3. The DNA of the CDR3 is TGTGCCACCAGCAGAGAAGGAGCGGGGGAGACCCAGTACTTC. Amino acid sequence: CATSREGAGETQYF.

Written as DNA, the CDR3 is TGTGCCAGCAGCTTACCCTCAGCAGATACGCAGTATTTT. Translation gives CASSLPSADTQYF. V and J are TRBV5-8 and TRBJ2-3; D gene unclear. This CDR3 has 13 residues. Looked up from germline, CDR1 is SGHTS and CDR2 is YDEGEE. The V end was cut by 2 bases, the J end by 4 bases, with 8 bases between.

CDR3 in amino acids: CASSRQNSGNTIYF. CDR3 DNA: TGTGCCAGTAGTAGACAGAACTCTGGAAACACCATATATTTT. This chain joins TRBV19 and TRBJ1-3; D is possibly TRBD1 (5 bases). The CDR3 loop spans 14 amino acids. V gave up 4 bases and J gave up 0 bases, with 7 bases separating them. Germline V lookup: CDR1 LNHDA, CDR2 SQIVND (reference sequence).

The chain employs TRBV7-2 and TRBJ2-5; tentative D call: TRBD1 (6 bases). Germline V lookup: CDR1 SGHTA, CDR2 FQGNSA. CDR3 size: 13 residues. Trimming pared 1 base from V and 4 bases from J, leaving 7 bases between. The CDR3 reads CASSLVQGETQYF. The CDR3 bases are TGTGCCAGCAGCTTAGTACAGGGAGAGACCCAGTACTTC.

The chain uses TRBV5-1 and TRBJ2-1, with 11 bases identical to TRBD2. CDR1 is SGHRS and CDR2 is YFSETQ in the germline V gene. This CDR3 region has 14 residues. CDR3 in amino acids: CASSGGASGNEQFF. DNA of the CDR3: TGCGCAAGTAGCGGGGGGGCCTCAGGGAATGAGCAGTTCTTC. Full variable domain (remainder filled in from reference TRBV5-1 and TRBJ2-1): KAGVTQTPRYLIKTRGQQVTLSCSPISGHRSVSWYQQTPGQGLQFLFEYFSETQRNKGNFPGRFSGRQFSNSRSEMNVSTLELGDSALYLCASSGGASGNEQFFGPGTRLTVL.

This clone has just one count. The rearrangement links TRBV5-1 to TRBJ1-2; 8 bases are shared with TRBD1. CDR3 length equals 13 residues. CDR1 SGHRS and CDR2 YFSETQ come from the germline V gene. Trimming removed 2 bases from V and 8 bases from J; junction bases left unmatched: 5. In nucleotides, the CDR3 is TGCGCCAGCAGCTTTCGGACAGGGTACGGCTACACCTTC. Translation gives CASSFRTGYGYTF.

The chain recombines TRBV28 with TRBJ1-2, with D unresolved. The CDR3 is made up of 14 amino acids. CDR1 and CDR2 (germline): MDHEN, SYDVKM. V was pared by 3 bases and J by 4 bases, with 12 bases between. CDR3 sequence (DNA): TGTGCCAGCAGTTTTAGAGGGAATTTCTATGGCTACACCTTC. It codes for CASSFRGNFYGYTF.

V gene TRBV7-9 combines with J gene TRBJ2-5; 13 bases are a match to TRBD2. The CDR3 contains 17 residues. Losses at the gene ends were 1 base for V and 4 bases for J; bases not matched to a gene: 6. From germline, CDR1 is SEHNR and CDR2 FQNEAQ (reference sequence). The CDR3 sequence is CASSLVGLAGVRETQYF. CDR3 DNA: TGTGCCAGCAGCTTAGTTGGACTAGCGGGGGTGAGAGAGACCCAGTACTTC. Full variable domain (missing parts from reference TRBV7-9 and TRBJ2-5): DTGVSQNPRHKITKRGQNVTFRCDPISEHNRLYWYRQTLGQGPEFLTYFQNEAQLEKSRLLSDRFSAERPKGSFSTLEIQRTEQGDSAMYLCASSLVGLAGVRETQYFGPGTRLLVL.

The chain recombines TRBV29-1 with TRBJ1-5, with TRBD1 as a possible D gene (6 bases). CDR3 length: 13 amino acids. The V and J ends lost 6 bases and 5 bases respectively, with 14 bases between them. CDR1 is SQVTM, CDR2 ANQGSEA, per germline. This chain's CDR3 is CSVKGQIDQPQHF. The CDR3 region has the DNA TGCAGCGTCAAAGGACAGATAGATCAGCCCCAGCATTTT.

The gene calls are TRBV24-1 and TRBJ2-1, with D perhaps matching TRBD1 (5 bases). The CDR3 has 14 amino acids. In germline, CDR1 is KGHDR, CDR2 SFDVKD. Trimming took 7 bases from V and 3 from J, leaving 12 bases between them. The CDR3 sequence is CATSDSTDYNEQFF. The DNA for the CDR3 is TGTGCCACCAGCGACAGCACCGACTACAATGAGCAGTTCTTC.

This sequence joins TRBV12-5 and TRBJ1-1; possibly TRBD1 for D (5 bases). The V end lost 7 bases, the J end lost 4 bases, and 16 bases lay between the germline ends. CDR1 is LGHNT and CDR2 is FRNRAP in the germline V gene. This CDR3 has 14 residues. The CDR3 sequence is CASAVAGPGTEAFF. Here the CDR3 DNA reads TGTGCTAGTGCCGTAGCGGGGCCGGGCACTGAAGCTTTCTTT.